These T cell receptor beta chains were read from a single sample in a study of shared clonotypes between healthy human individuals. Clones were read by immunoSEQ multiplex PCR, and TCRdb kept only the in-frame ones, dropping some. The sample yields a few million clones, roughly 93% seen once. Sequencing was done on a sample of naive CD4+ T cells from PBMCs. Every receptor here comes from a man aged 18 to 29 in good health. Some clones in this sample may be carry-over from other donors' samples. CDR3s include the opening cysteine and the closing phenylalanine or tryptophan. Fields, in order: CDR3 DNA, CDR3 protein, V gene, clone size, J gene, CDR3 length, D gene. D genes are given only for firm matches. Clone sizes are given selectively: once, few, many, or a class where the clone is expanded.

DNA: TGTGCCAGCAGCCAGACAGGGGTGGAGGGCGAGCAGTACTTC; CDR3: CASSQTGVEGEQYF; V: TRBV5-5; size: once; J: TRBJ2-7; length: 14; D: TRBD1
DNA: TGTGCCAGCAGCCTATACCGGGACGGAGGGGAAAAACTGTTTTTT; CDR3: CASSLYRDGGEKLFF; V: TRBV5-6; size: -; J: TRBJ1-4; length: 15; D: -
DNA: TGTGCCAGTAGTATTTCCCGACTAGTTACCTACGAGCAGTACTTC; CDR3: CASSISRLVTYEQYF; V: TRBV19; size: -; J: TRBJ2-7; length: 15; D: -
DNA: TGTGCCAGCTCACCCGGACTTGGCACAGATACGCAGTATTTT; CDR3: CASSPGLGTDTQYF; V: TRBV18; size: -; J: TRBJ2-3; length: 14; D: -
DNA: TGTGCCAGCAGTGACTCGAAATTATCGAGGGGCCGGAATGAGCAGTTCTTC; CDR3: CASSDSKLSRGRNEQFF; V: TRBV6-4; size: -; J: TRBJ2-1; length: 17; D: -
DNA: TGTGCCAGCAGCCGTCACGGGACCCAAAACACAGATACGCAGTATTTT; CDR3: CASSRHGTQNTDTQYF; V: TRBV7-9; size: -; J: TRBJ2-3; length: 16; D: -
DNA: TGTGCCAGCAGTTTATCAGGGGGGACTGAAGCTTTCTTT; CDR3: CASSLSGGTEAFF; V: TRBV28; size: -; J: TRBJ1-1; length: 13; D: TRBD1
DNA: TGTGCCAGCAGCCCAGGGCCGGACAGGGCCTATGGCTACACCTTC; CDR3: CASSPGPDRAYGYTF; V: TRBV7-2; size: -; J: TRBJ1-2; length: 15; D: TRBD1
DNA: TGTGCCAGCAGCTTAGATATCAACGAAAACACCATATATTTT; CDR3: CASSLDINENTIYF; V: TRBV11-2; size: -; J: TRBJ1-3; length: 14; D: -
DNA: TGTGCCAGCAGCGGCACCGGGACAGCCAATCAGCCCCAGCATTTT; CDR3: CASSGTGTANQPQHF; V: TRBV9; size: few; J: TRBJ1-5; length: 15; D: TRBD1
DNA: TGTGCCAGCTCACCCTTAGGACAGGGGGCAGGCACTGAAGCTTTCTTT; CDR3: CASSPLGQGAGTEAFF; V: TRBV18; size: -; J: TRBJ1-1; length: 16; D: TRBD1
DNA: TGTGCCAGCAGTGCCGGACAGTATCTCAGGGAAGCTTTCTTT; CDR3: CASSAGQYLREAFF; V: TRBV6-1; size: -; J: TRBJ1-1; length: 14; D: -
DNA: TGTGCCAGCAGCTCCTACTACGAGCAGTACTTC; CDR3: CASSSYYEQYF; V: TRBV11-2; size: -; J: TRBJ2-7; length: 11; D: -
DNA: TGTGCCAGCACTGACAGGGGGAACACTGAAGCTTTCTTT; CDR3: CASTDRGNTEAFF; V: TRBV2; size: -; J: TRBJ1-1; length: 13; D: TRBD1
DNA: TGTGCCAGCAGCTCGGTAGCGGGAGAGGGTGAGCAGTTCTTC; CDR3: CASSSVAGEGEQFF; V: TRBV5-4; size: -; J: TRBJ2-1; length: 14; D: TRBD2
DNA: TGTGCCATCAGCGCTAGCACCGGGGCGTACGAGCAGTACTTC; CDR3: CAISASTGAYEQYF; V: TRBV10-3; size: -; J: TRBJ2-7; length: 14; D: -
DNA: TGCGCCAGCAGCTTCACAGGGGAAACCGGGGAGCTGTTTTTT; CDR3: CASSFTGETGELFF; V: TRBV4-3; size: once; J: TRBJ2-2; length: 14; D: TRBD1
DNA: TGTGCCAGTACCTCAACGACTAGCGGGAGAATAGGAGAGACCCAGTACTTC; CDR3: CASTSTTSGRIGETQYF; V: TRBV19; size: -; J: TRBJ2-5; length: 17; D: TRBD2
DNA: TGTGCCAGCAGCTTAGAGGTCGGTGCCTACAATGAGCAGTTCTTC; CDR3: CASSLEVGAYNEQFF; V: TRBV7-2; size: -; J: TRBJ2-1; length: 15; D: -
DNA: TGTGCCAGCAGCTTGTATCAGGGGAGTCGAACTGAAGCTTTCTTT; CDR3: CASSLYQGSRTEAFF; V: TRBV5-6; size: -; J: TRBJ1-1; length: 15; D: -
DNA: TGTGCCAGCAGTGAAAGGTCGGCAGGGTCGGATACGCAGTATTTT; CDR3: CASSERSAGSDTQYF; V: TRBV2; size: -; J: TRBJ2-3; length: 15; D: -
DNA: TGCAGCGTTGACGACAGGAACACTGAAGCTTTCTTT; CDR3: CSVDDRNTEAFF; V: TRBV29-1; size: -; J: TRBJ1-1; length: 12; D: -
DNA: TGCGCCAGCAGCTTGGGGAGTGAGGACAATGAGCAGTTCTTC; CDR3: CASSLGSEDNEQFF; V: TRBV5-1; size: -; J: TRBJ2-1; length: 14; D: -
DNA: TGTGCCACCAAGGACAGGGGGATCCCTCCAAATCGGCCCCAGCATTTT; CDR3: CATKDRGIPPNRPQHF; V: TRBV15; size: -; J: TRBJ1-5; length: 16; D: TRBD1
DNA: TGTGCCAGCAGTTACTCGGGACAGGGGGCCTACAATGAGCAGTTCTTC; CDR3: CASSYSGQGAYNEQFF; V: TRBV6-5; size: -; J: TRBJ2-1; length: 16; D: TRBD1
DNA: TGTGCCAGCAGTTTCTCCATACAGGGGTTGGCTTTCTTT; CDR3: CASSFSIQGLAFF; V: TRBV6-5; size: -; J: TRBJ1-1; length: 13; D: TRBD1
DNA: TGCGCCAGCAGCTCCCTGAGGCGGGAGGGTGAGCAGTTCTTC; CDR3: CASSSLRREGEQFF; V: TRBV5-1; size: -; J: TRBJ2-1; length: 14; D: TRBD2
DNA: TGCGCCAGCAGCTTGACTAGCGGGATTAATGAGCAGTTCTTC; CDR3: CASSLTSGINEQFF; V: TRBV5-1; size: -; J: TRBJ2-1; length: 14; D: TRBD2
DNA: TGTGCCAGCAGTATTAGCGGGAGGGCCCGGGAGCAGTTCTTC; CDR3: CASSISGRAREQFF; V: TRBV14; size: -; J: TRBJ2-1; length: 14; D: TRBD2
DNA: TGTGCCAGCAGTTCTCCGGGAGAATTCTACGAGCAGTACTTC; CDR3: CASSSPGEFYEQYF; V: TRBV28; size: -; J: TRBJ2-7; length: 14; D: -
DNA: TGTGCCAGTAGTATAGATCTGTCAGGGGGCGAAGCTTTCTTT; CDR3: CASSIDLSGGEAFF; V: TRBV19; size: -; J: TRBJ1-1; length: 14; D: TRBD1
DNA: TGTGCCAGCAGTTACTCGATGGGAAGCCCAGCCTCAGAGCAGTTCTTC; CDR3: CASSYSMGSPASEQFF; V: TRBV6-5; size: -; J: TRBJ2-1; length: 16; D: -
DNA: TGTGCCAGCTCACTCTCTCTCGGGGCGGGCGAGCAGTACTTC; CDR3: CASSLSLGAGEQYF; V: TRBV18; size: once; J: TRBJ2-7; length: 14; D: -
DNA: TGTGCCACCAGCAGTCTGACAGTGAACACTGAAGCTTTCTTT; CDR3: CATSSLTVNTEAFF; V: TRBV15; size: once; J: TRBJ1-1; length: 14; D: -
DNA: TGTGCCAGCAGGCGTTGGTCCGGGAGGGGTGGTACCGGGGAGCTGTTTTTT; CDR3: CASRRWSGRGGTGELFF; V: TRBV13; size: -; J: TRBJ2-2; length: 17; D: TRBD2
DNA: TGTGCCAGCAGTTTCGTGGGGGCGCATAGCAATCAGCCCCAGCATTTT; CDR3: CASSFVGAHSNQPQHF; V: TRBV28; size: -; J: TRBJ1-5; length: 16; D: -
DNA: TGTGCCAGCAGCTTAAAGTCGGGCGGGCCCTCACTACCTTACGAGCAGTACTTC; CDR3: CASSLKSGGPSLPYEQYF; V: TRBV7-2; size: -; J: TRBJ2-7; length: 18; D: -
DNA: TGCAGTGCTTTAGTGAAGACCCAGTACTTC; CDR3: CSALVKTQYF; V: TRBV20-1; size: -; J: TRBJ2-5; length: 10; D: -
DNA: TGTGCCTGGTTTAAGGGGGGGAAAAGAAACTATGGCTACACCTTC; CDR3: CAWFKGGKRNYGYTF; V: TRBV30; size: -; J: TRBJ1-2; length: 15; D: -
DNA: TGTGCCAGCAGTCGAGGGGGGGTATCTCCCCAGTACTTC; CDR3: CASSRGGVSPQYF; V: TRBV28; size: -; J: TRBJ2-7; length: 13; D: -
DNA: TGCGCCACCACTAGGGCTAATGAAAAACTGTTTTTT; CDR3: CATTRANEKLFF; V: TRBV10-2; size: -; J: TRBJ1-4; length: 12; D: -
DNA: TGCAGCTATAACAGGGTAGGGCGAACAGATACGCAGTATTTT; CDR3: CSYNRVGRTDTQYF; V: TRBV29-1; size: -; J: TRBJ2-3; length: 14; D: -
DNA: TGTGCCAGCAGACGTGGTGGGAGCCGGAGCACAGATACGCAGTATTTT; CDR3: CASRRGGSRSTDTQYF; V: TRBV7-2; size: -; J: TRBJ2-3; length: 16; D: -
DNA: TGTGCCAGCAGTTCTCCGACTAGCGGGAGGTCCGGGGAGCTGTTTTTT; CDR3: CASSSPTSGRSGELFF; V: TRBV28; size: -; J: TRBJ2-2; length: 16; D: TRBD2
DNA: TGCGCCAGCGCCGGGACTAGGAACCCCTACGAGCAGTACTTC; CDR3: CASAGTRNPYEQYF; V: TRBV5-1; size: -; J: TRBJ2-7; length: 14; D: TRBD2
DNA: TGCGCCAGCAGCATGGGACAGGGGGCAGATACGCAGTATTTT; CDR3: CASSMGQGADTQYF; V: TRBV5-1; size: -; J: TRBJ2-3; length: 14; D: TRBD1
DNA: TGTGCCAGCAGCCATGGCGTTTGGGCGGGCACAGATACGCAGTATTTT; CDR3: CASSHGVWAGTDTQYF; V: TRBV7-9; size: once; J: TRBJ2-3; length: 16; D: -
DNA: TGTGCCAGCAGCTTAGGTGGTTCAGGCCGGGAGCAGTTCTTC; CDR3: CASSLGGSGREQFF; V: TRBV7-9; size: -; J: TRBJ2-1; length: 14; D: -
DNA: TGTGCCAGCAGCTCTGGACGGACCACAGATACGCAGTATTTT; CDR3: CASSSGRTTDTQYF; V: TRBV7-9; size: -; J: TRBJ2-3; length: 14; D: -
DNA: TGTGCCAGCAGCTATTCCGGGACATATACCTACGAGCAGTACTTC; CDR3: CASSYSGTYTYEQYF; V: TRBV5-4; size: -; J: TRBJ2-7; length: 15; D: -
DNA: TGTGCCAGCAGTGGGGGACATTTTGGAGGGATCGCCGCAACTAATGAAAAACTGTTTTTT; CDR3: CASSGGHFGGIAATNEKLFF; V: TRBV2; size: -; J: TRBJ1-4; length: 20; D: -
DNA: TGCGCCAGCAGCCGTGGACAGGGTGTGAGCACAGATACGCAGTATTTT; CDR3: CASSRGQGVSTDTQYF; V: TRBV5-1; size: -; J: TRBJ2-3; length: 16; D: TRBD1
DNA: TGCGCCAGCAGAGAGGGGGGCAGCACCGGGGAGCTGTTTTTT; CDR3: CASREGGSTGELFF; V: TRBV5-1; size: once; J: TRBJ2-2; length: 14; D: -
DNA: TGCAGCGCCTGTATCGGATATGGCTACACCTTC; CDR3: CSACIGYGYTF; V: TRBV29-1; size: -; J: TRBJ1-2; length: 11; D: -
DNA: TGTGCCAGCAGCTTACTCAACACTGGGGCCAACGTCCTGACTTTC; CDR3: CASSLLNTGANVLTF; V: TRBV11-2; size: -; J: TRBJ2-6; length: 15; D: -